The next 26 T cell receptor beta chains were all read from a single sample in a study of human T cells and chemical hapten exposure. TCRdb re-derived calls from the RACE reads in MiXCR, one entry per CDR3 protein. This sample has about 200,000 distinct CDR3 sequences; around 25% occur once, and the top ten carry 2% to 2.5%. Described time point: patch test 3, about 24 weeks after DPC sensitization. Sample treatment: therapeutic diphenylcyclopropenone sensitization with weekly scalp DPC. Here the sequenced sample was whole blood, taken in connection with sensitization to the hapten diphenylcyclopropenone (DPC). The receptors come from a woman between 35 and 50 years old with alopecia areata. Some clones in this sample may be carry-over from other donors' samples.

This clonotype was seen only a few times. The chain recombines TRBV18 with TRBJ2-2, with a tentative D call TRBD1 (6 bases). With 2 bases removed from V and 1 base from J, the gap between germline ends came to 8 bases. Germline lookup yields CDR1 KGHSH and CDR2 LQKENI. This CDR3 has 15 residues. This chain's CDR3 is CASSPYRENTGELFF. CDR3 in DNA: TGTGCCAGCTCACCATACAGGGAGAACACCGGGGAGCTGTTTTTT.

The rearrangement uses TRBV30 and TRBJ2-3; the match to TRBD1 covers 9 bases. Germline V gene data show CDR1 as GTSNPN and CDR2 as SVGIG (reference sequence). Trimming removed 3 bases from V and 3 bases from J; junction bases left unmatched: 7. CDR3 size: 15 residues. The chain's CDR3 is CAWSRQGVRTDTQYF. The CDR3 bases are TGTGCCTGGAGCCGACAGGGGGTAAGGACAGATACGCAGTATTTT.

The table lists this clonotype with a few counts. The genes are TRBV30 and TRBJ1-5; no definite D call. The CDR3 has 14 residues. V was trimmed by 1 base and J by 2 bases, leaving 9 bases between them. Germline-derived CDR1 and CDR2 are GTSNPN and SVGIG (reference sequence). The CDR3 nucleotides read TGTGCCTGGAGTGATGCCCGGGGCAATCAGCCCCAGCATTTT. Translation: CAWSDARGNQPQHF.

This clonotype was recorded a few times. The CDR3 region has the DNA TGTGCCAGCAGTTTACTAGGCTGGCGGGAATCGGGGTTTCGCGAGCAGTACTTC. It yields the protein CASSLLGWRESGFREQYF. The chain joins TRBV6-5 to TRBJ2-7; perhaps TRBD2 as D (6 bases). V was clipped by 4 bases and J by 6 bases, with 28 bases between them. The germline V gene has CDR1 MNHEY and CDR2 SVGAGI. The CDR3 consists of 18 residues.

This clonotype came up a few times. The chain links TRBV7-2 to TRBJ1-3, with D tentatively TRBD1 (6 bases). The CDR3 has 15 amino acids. V dropped 3 bases and J dropped 3 bases, with 12 bases sitting between them. Germline V gives CDR1 SGHTA, CDR2 FQGNSA. CDR3: CASSFSQGNGNTIYF. CDR3 DNA: TGTGCCAGCAGCTTCTCACAGGGCAATGGAAACACCATATATTTT.

The chain uses TRBV7-2 and TRBJ2-2; D is undetermined. V lost 5 bases and J 8 bases, leaving 12 bases between the germline ends. Looked up from germline, CDR1 is SGHTA and CDR2 is FQGNSA. The CDR3 length is 13 residues. The CDR3 here is CASSREPVGELFF. CDR3 sequence (DNA): TGTGCCAGCAGCCGAGAACCTGTGGGGGAGCTGTTTTTT.

This clonotype was counted only a few times. V and J are TRBV6-2 or TRBV6-3 and TRBJ2-1; a possible D gene is TRBD2 (6 bases). V lost 6 bases to trimming and J lost 9 bases, with 24 bases between them. The CDR3 runs 16 residues. The germline V gene has CDR1 MNHEY and CDR2 SVGEGT. The CDR3 DNA reads as TGTGCCAGCAGAAGTTACGCTCTAGCCGGGGGTAGTGAGCAGTTCTTC. Translating gives CASRSYALAGGSEQFF.

The table lists this clonotype with a few counts. V is TRBV7-2 and J is TRBJ1-1; TRBD1 is a possible D gene (5 bases). The V end lost 5 bases, the J end lost 1 base, and 20 bases lay between the germline ends. Germline V CDR1 and CDR2: SGHTA, FQGNSA. The length of the CDR3 is 17 residues. The DNA of the CDR3 is TGTGCCAGCAGCACTCGGGCGGGACCGAGGGGGAACACTGAAGCTTTCTTT. Translating it yields CASSTRAGPRGNTEAFF.

The rearrangement joins TRBV29-1 to TRBJ1-2; weak D call: TRBD1 (6 bases). Germline V gives CDR1 SQVTM, CDR2 ANQGSEA. The CDR3 is 14 amino acids. Trimming took off 3 bases at V and 8 bases at J, with 19 bases between the two ends. CDR3 amino acids: CSVDGDLQGDGYTF. The CDR3 coding sequence is TGCAGCGTTGATGGGGACCTACAGGGAGACGGCTACACCTTC.

This clonotype appeared a few times. The V gene is TRBV29-1, the J gene TRBJ2-7; possibly TRBD2 for D (6 bases). V lost 7 bases and J lost 6, with 19 bases in between. There are 13 residues in the CDR3. Germline V lookup: CDR1 SQVTM, CDR2 ANQGSEA. The CDR3 spells CSGGTPGVGEQYF. CDR3 DNA: TGCAGCGGGGGGACTCCCGGAGTGGGCGAGCAGTACTTC.

The J gene is TRBJ2-7, the V gene TRBV6-2 or TRBV6-3; 10 bases line up with TRBD1. Germline V gene sequence: CDR1 MNHEY, CDR2 SVGEGT. There are 15 residues in the CDR3. The J segment lost 6 bases and the V segment lost 0 bases, leaving 5 bases of the junction unmatched. The CDR3 bases are TGTGCCAGCAGTTACTCCGGGACAGGGGTTTCCGAGCAGTACTTC. It encodes CASSYSGTGVSEQYF.

This clonotype came up a few times. The chain links TRBV20-1 to TRBJ2-1; TRBD1 matches at 9 bases. Germline V lookup: CDR1 DFQATT, CDR2 SNEGSKA (reference sequence). V was clipped by 6 bases and J by 7 bases; unmatched bases: 16. The CDR3 has 16 amino acids. CDR3 DNA sequence: TGCAGTGCACCGAATGATGGACAGGGGCCAGAGAATGAGCAGTTCTTC. It yields the protein CSAPNDGQGPENEQFF.

The chain joins TRBV29-1 to TRBJ1-1, with D unclear. The germline V gene has CDR1 SQVTM and CDR2 ANQGSEA. CDR3 length: 13 amino acids. The V end was cut by 4 bases, the J end by 3 bases, with 12 bases between. The CDR3 reads CSVVGSWDTEAFF. In DNA, the CDR3 is TGCAGCGTTGTCGGCAGCTGGGACACTGAAGCTTTCTTT.

The chain is built from TRBV5-6 and TRBJ2-4; possibly TRBD1 or TRBD2 for D (5 bases each). Germline V lookup: CDR1 SGHDT, CDR2 YYEEEE. The germline V and J ends were trimmed by 4 bases and 5 bases, with 16 bases remaining between them. CDR3 length equals 15 residues. The CDR3 nucleotides are TGTGCCAGCAGCCCGCCTAGCCCGGGACAAAACATTCAGTACTTC. It yields the protein CASSPPSPGQNIQYF.

The V and J genes are TRBV18 and TRBJ2-7; 9 nucleotides line up with TRBD1. The CDR3 totals 15 residues. Germline CDR1 and CDR2: KGHSH and LQKENI. Unmatched junction bases numbered 4, after V lost 0 bases and J lost 4 bases. The CDR3 bases are TGTGCCAGCTCACCACCGGGACAGGGCCGATACGAGCAGTACTTC. As protein: CASSPPGQGRYEQYF.

This clonotype has only a few counts. The V and J genes are TRBV4-2 and TRBJ2-3, with D maybe TRBD1 (5 bases). The germline V gene encodes CDR1 LGHNA and CDR2 YNFKEQ. The V gene lost 5 bases and the J gene lost 0 bases, with 12 bases spanning the gap. This CDR3 spans 15 amino acids. As DNA, the CDR3 is TGTGCCAGCAGCGCTCGGACAAGTAGCACAGATACGCAGTATTTT. Its protein product is CASSARTSSTDTQYF.

The table lists this clonotype with a few counts. The rearrangement links TRBV20-1 to TRBJ1-2, with TRBD1 as a possible D gene (5 bases). Trimming stripped 4 bases from V and 9 bases from J, with 15 bases between. This CDR3 is 12 amino acids long. CDR1 is DFQATT and CDR2 is SNEGSKA in the germline V gene (reference sequence). The CDR3 bases are TGCAGTGCTATCCCCCAGGGTGTCAGCTACACCTTC. Amino acids: CSAIPQGVSYTF.

The J gene is TRBJ2-1, the V gene TRBV7-8; 9 nucleotides match TRBD2. With V trimmed by 1 base and J by 5 bases, 3 bases remained unmatched. This CDR3 is 15 amino acids long. CDR1 and CDR2 from the germline V gene are SGHVS and FQNEAQ. DNA for the CDR3: TGTGCCAGCAGCTTAGGGACTAGCGAAAACAATGAGCAGTTCTTC. It specifies CASSLGTSENNEQFF.

This chain joins TRBV20-1 and TRBJ2-3; TRBD1 is a possible D gene (5 bases). Trimming took off 3 bases at V and 6 bases at J, with 10 bases between the two ends. There are 12 residues in the CDR3. CDR1 is DFQATT, CDR2 SNEGSKA, per germline (reference sequence). As DNA, the CDR3 is TGCAGTGCTAGGCAGGGATACGATACGCAGTATTTT. As protein: CSARQGYDTQYF.

In its sample, this clonotype was seen many times. This chain joins TRBV29-1 and TRBJ2-3; 9 bases are shared with TRBD2. Germline V gene data show CDR1 as SQVTM and CDR2 as ANQGSEA. This CDR3 is 13 amino acids long. V shed 4 bases, J shed 5 bases, and the junction held 4 bases outside the gene matches. The CDR3 sequence: CSVVSSGRDTQYF. DNA for the CDR3: TGCAGCGTTGTGAGTAGCGGGAGAGATACGCAGTATTTT.

This clonotype has a handful of counts. The chain employs TRBV5-1 and TRBJ2-7; the D gene is possibly TRBD1 (6 bases). Deletions cut 6 bases from V and 0 bases from J, with 16 bases between. The CDR3 is made up of 15 amino acids. Per germline, CDR1 SGHRS and CDR2 YFSETQ. The CDR3: CASNLATGGSYEQYF. The CDR3 DNA reads TGCGCCAGCAACCTTGCGACAGGTGGCTCCTACGAGCAGTACTTC.

This clonotype was detected only a few times. The V gene is TRBV7-3, the J gene TRBJ2-1; 9 bases align to TRBD2. Unmatched junction bases numbered 8, after V lost 6 bases and J lost 5 bases. The CDR3 loop spans 15 amino acids. Germline CDR1 reads SGHTA; CDR2 reads FQGTGA. The CDR3 region is CASRPLAGLDNEQFF. CDR3 sequence (DNA): TGTGCCAGCAGGCCTCTAGCGGGACTCGACAATGAGCAGTTCTTC.

This clonotype was seen a few times. The chain employs TRBV10-3 and TRBJ1-5; TRBD1 might be the D (5 bases). The germline V gene has CDR1 ENHRY and CDR2 SYGVKD. CDR3 size: 16 residues. The V end lost 0 bases, the J end lost 3 bases, and 12 bases lay between the germline ends. CDR3 sequence reads: CAISESLSGINQPQHF. In DNA, the CDR3 is TGTGCCATCAGTGAGTCGCTCTCAGGGATCAATCAGCCCCAGCATTTT.

Only a few counts were recorded for this clonotype. The V gene is TRBV6-2 or TRBV6-3, the J gene TRBJ1-5; D is ambiguous. This CDR3 is built from 16 residues. CDR1 and CDR2 (germline): MNHEY, SVGEGT. Trimming shortened V by 7 bases and J by 4 bases, and 20 bases separated the two germline ends. The CDR3 reads CASTSLGREINQPQHF. For the CDR3, the DNA is TGTGCCAGCACCTCGTTAGGGAGGGAGATAAATCAGCCCCAGCATTTT.

In its sample, this clonotype was seen a few times. The chain links TRBV7-6 to TRBJ1-2; 7 bases match TRBD1. Germline V gives CDR1 SGHVS, CDR2 FNYEAQ. The CDR3 extends over 15 amino acids. V gave up 5 bases and J gave up 5 bases; unmatched junction bases: 11. The CDR3 region is CASSPEQGLGYGYTF. For the CDR3, the DNA is TGTGCCAGCAGCCCCGAACAGGGGCTGGGGTATGGCTACACCTTC. Using reference TRBV7-6 and TRBJ1-2 for the parts outside the CDR3, the full variable domain is GAGVSQSPRYKVTKRGQDVALRCDPISGHVSLYWYRQALGQGPEFLTYFNYEAQQDKSGLPNDRFSAERPEGSISTLTIQRTEQRDSAMYRCASSPEQGLGYGYTFGSGTRLTVV.

This clonotype was observed a few times. This chain uses TRBV5-1 with TRBJ2-5, with D perhaps TRBD1 (7 bases). Germline CDR1 is SGHRS and CDR2 is YFSETQ. V lost 2 bases, J lost 1 base, and 12 bases lay in between. This CDR3 is built from 15 residues. The CDR3 DNA is TGCGCCAGCAGCTTCGGCGGGACAGTCCAAGAGACCCAGTACTTC. Amino acids: CASSFGGTVQETQYF.